These 18 T cell receptor beta chains were sequenced from one sample in a study of CD8 T cells in ankylosing spondylitis. TCRdb fed the 5' RACE reads into MiXCR, producing one record per CDR3 protein. Here the sample spans more than 650,000 distinct CDR3 sequences, 12% being singletons. General study points: Seemingly distinctive of ankylosing spondylitis blood was a TCR beta motif formed by eight highly homologous variants.

Antigen specificity for these receptors is unknown. The specimen sequenced was blood, either unsorted or a sorted T cell fraction (not recorded which). The receptors here all came from a male donor with ankylosing spondylitis.

The rearrangement links TRBV11-2 to TRBJ2-6; D gene ambiguous. Deletions cut 5 bases from V and 2 bases from J, with 22 bases between. Germline V lookup: CDR1 SGHAT, CDR2 FQNNGV. The CDR3 has 19 residues. CDR3 nucleotides: TGTGCCAGCAGCCCCAGCATAGGGCGGCCCTTTACTGGGGCCAACGTCCTGACTTTC. As protein: CASSPSIGRPFTGANVLTF.

This clonotype came up many times. The gene calls are TRBV30 and TRBJ2-1; D is unresolved. V lost 0 bases and J 5 bases, leaving 8 bases between the germline ends. Germline CDR1 GTSNPN, CDR2 SVGIG (reference sequence). CDR3 size: 13 residues. CDR3 sequence (DNA): TGTGCCTGGAGTGTAGGTCTCGACAATGAGCAGTTCTTC. It translates to CAWSVGLDNEQFF.

This clonotype was recorded at least ten times. V usage is TRBV5-1 and J usage is TRBJ1-1, with TRBD1 identical over 9 bases. V lost 0 bases to trimming and J lost 3 bases; unmatched junction nucleotides: 6. The CDR3 sequence is 16 residues long. Germline V lookup: CDR1 SGHRS, CDR2 YFSETQ. As DNA, the CDR3 is TGCGCCAGCAGCTTGGGGGGGACAGGGACGGACACTGAAGCTTTCTTT. This encodes CASSLGGTGTDTEAFF.

The CDR3 bases are TGTGCCAGCAGCTCCACCGGGACTAGCGGGAGATCATACAATGAGCAGTTCTTC. Residues: CASSSTGTSGRSYNEQFF. The rearrangement joins TRBV11-1 to TRBJ2-1, with 14 positions matching TRBD2. The CDR3 length is 18 residues. V dropped 4 bases and J dropped 4; count of bases not matched to a gene: 9. Germline V CDR1 and CDR2: SGHAT, FQDESV (reference sequence).

This clonotype turned up a few times. The chain joins TRBV29-1 to TRBJ1-3; 11 bases match TRBD1. The trim removed 6 bases at V and 3 bases at J, leaving 4 bases unmatched. The CDR3 sequence is 14 residues long. The germline CDR1 and CDR2 sequences are SQVTM and ANQGSEA. CDR3 protein: CSVRTGGYGNTIYF. CDR3 DNA: TGCAGCGTCCGGACAGGGGGCTATGGAAACACCATATATTTT.

The chain is built from TRBV7-2 and TRBJ1-2; the match to TRBD1 covers 8 bases. Germline V gene lookup returns CDR1 SGHTA and CDR2 FQGNSA. CDR3 size: 15 residues. J was trimmed by 3 bases and V by 5 bases; bases with no gene match: 8. Here the CDR3 reads CASSTGPGGDYGYTF. The CDR3 coding sequence is TGTGCCAGCAGCACCGGACCAGGGGGCGACTATGGCTACACCTTC.

The CDR3 loop reads CASSQELRTGNNEQFF. In DNA form, the CDR3 reads TGTGCCAGCAGCCAAGAATTGCGGACCGGGAACAATGAGCAGTTCTTC. The J gene is TRBJ2-1, the V gene TRBV3-1; possibly TRBD2 for D (5 bases). V shed 0 bases and J shed 5 bases, with 14 bases lying between them. CDR3 length: 16 residues. Germline loops: CDR1 LGHDT, CDR2 YNNKEL (reference sequence).

The CDR3 nucleotides are TGTGCCAGCAGTTCGGGGACGGCAGATACGCAGTATTTT. The encoded protein is CASSSGTADTQYF. This rearrangement joins TRBV6-5 to TRBJ2-3; D tentatively reads TRBD1 or TRBD2 (5 bases each). V dropped 4 bases and J dropped 4 bases, with 9 bases sitting between them. The CDR3 runs to 13 residues. Germline V gene data show CDR1 as MNHEY and CDR2 as SVGAGI.

This clonotype has a handful of counts. The rearrangement uses TRBV28 and TRBJ2-3; the D is unclear. Germline assignment: CDR1 MDHEN and CDR2 SYDVKM. V shed 4 bases and J shed 0 bases, with 14 bases lying between them. The CDR3 sequence is 16 residues long. The CDR3 spells CASSSPSPLSTDTQYF. Written as DNA, the CDR3 is TGTGCCAGCAGTTCGCCGAGCCCCCTTAGCACAGATACGCAGTATTTT.

The chain combines TRBV6-4 with TRBJ1-1; TRBD1 agrees at 7 bases. This CDR3 is built from 13 residues. V was clipped by 3 bases and J by 8 bases; unmatched bases: 6. Germline V lookup: CDR1 MRHNA, CDR2 SNTAGT. Here the CDR3 DNA reads TGTGCCAGCAGTGAGTTCGTGGACAGGGAAGCTTTCTTT. Translated: CASSEFVDREAFF.

Only a few counts were recorded for this clonotype. V and J are TRBV28 and TRBJ2-2; TRBD1 agrees at 7 bases. Per the germline V gene, CDR1 is MDHEN and CDR2 is SYDVKM. V lost 5 bases and J lost 11; bases outside the gene matches: 11. This CDR3 is built from 14 residues. The chain's CDR3 is CASSLRQGGRELFF. DNA of the CDR3: TGTGCCAGCAGTCTAAGACAGGGCGGTCGAGAGCTGTTTTTT.

This clonotype was detected many times. The rearrangement links TRBV29-1 to TRBJ2-7, with 11 bases identical to TRBD2. The V segment lost 7 bases and the J segment 0 bases; nucleotides outside the gene matches: 8. The CDR3 length is 15 residues. Germline CDR1 reads SQVTM; CDR2 reads ANQGSEA. CDR3 loop: CSAEGLAGGSYEQYF. CDR3 in DNA: TGCAGCGCCGAAGGCCTAGCGGGGGGCTCCTACGAGCAGTACTTC.

The chain uses TRBV19 and TRBJ2-2; D remains ambiguous. Germline assignment: CDR1 LNHDA and CDR2 SQIVND (reference sequence). V was trimmed by 4 bases and J by 4 bases, leaving 10 bases between them. The CDR3 is 14 amino acids. The CDR3, as DNA: TGTGCCAGTAGTAAGACCAAGATCACCGGGGAGCTGTTTTTT. It codes for CASSKTKITGELFF. Filled out from reference TRBV19 and TRBJ2-2, the complete variable domain reads DGGITQSPKYLFRKEGQNVTLSCEQNLNHDAMYWYRQDPGQGLRLIYYSQIVNDFQKGDIAEGYSVSREKKESFPLTVTSAQKNPTAFYLCASSKTKITGELFFGEGSRLTVL.

This clonotype was detected a few times. This sequence joins TRBV20-1 and TRBJ2-1, with 7 nucleotides matching TRBD2. J was trimmed by 3 bases and V by 5 bases; bases with no gene match: 7. Germline loops: CDR1 DFQATT, CDR2 SNEGSKA (reference sequence). The CDR3 is made up of 14 amino acids. CDR3 DNA: TGCAGTGCTCCTACAGCGGGAATCTACAATGAGCAGTTCTTC. Protein: CSAPTAGIYNEQFF.

This clonotype appeared a few times. This chain uses TRBV5-1 with TRBJ2-7; D possibly corresponds to TRBD1 (7 bases). V lost 4 bases, J lost 0 bases, and 11 bases lay in between. Germline V lookup: CDR1 SGHRS, CDR2 YFSETQ. This CDR3 has 14 residues. Here the CDR3 DNA reads TGCGCCAGCAGCCGGAGGGACAGCTCCTACGAGCAGTACTTC. This translates into CASSRRDSSYEQYF.

This chain joins TRBV5-1 and TRBJ1-1; D is unresolved. CDR3 length equals 13 residues. Germline V lookup: CDR1 SGHRS, CDR2 YFSETQ. With 4 bases removed from V and 2 bases from J, the gap between germline ends came to 9 bases. The CDR3 nucleotides read TGCGCCAGCAGCCCCCAGTTTAACACTGAAGCTTTCTTT. Amino acids: CASSPQFNTEAFF.

This clonotype was seen many times. The J gene is TRBJ1-1, the V gene TRBV20-1; TRBD1 might be the D (5 bases). Trimming took off 1 base at V and 3 bases at J, with 6 bases between the two ends. This CDR3 region has 12 residues. The germline V gene encodes CDR1 DFQATT and CDR2 SNEGSKA (reference sequence). CDR3 in amino acids: CSARGGHTEAFF. CDR3 sequence (DNA): TGCAGTGCTAGAGGGGGCCACACTGAAGCTTTCTTT.

V and J are TRBV7-9 and TRBJ2-3; 7 nucleotides agree with TRBD1. Germline V gives CDR1 SEHNR, CDR2 FQNEAQ (reference sequence). The CDR3 runs 12 residues. The ends lost 10 bases at V and 4 bases at J; junction bases unmatched: 5. The chain's CDR3 is CAIRQGSDTQYF. As DNA, the CDR3 is TGTGCCATTCGACAGGGTTCAGATACGCAGTATTTT.